One and the same sample provided the 8 T cell receptor beta chains below, sequenced in a study of early T cells in non-severe SARS-CoV-2 infection. TCRdb reprocessed the 5' RACE reads with MiXCR, giving one entry per CDR3 protein. The sample lists roughly 35,000 distinct CDR3 sequences, about 9.9% occurring once. The sequenced sample consisted of whole blood. These receptors were taken from an adult who was a healthcare worker with PCR-confirmed SARS-CoV-2 infection or an uninfected control (not recorded which).

The V gene is TRBV19, the J gene TRBJ1-1, with TRBD1 as a possible D gene (5 bases). CDR3 length equals 13 residues. Per the germline V gene, CDR1 is LNHDA and CDR2 is SQIVND (reference sequence). V was trimmed by 4 bases and J by 1 base, leaving 7 bases between them. In nucleotides, the CDR3 is TGTGCCAGTAGTACAGGGTGGAACACTGAAGCTTTCTTT. Amino acid sequence: CASSTGWNTEAFF. Drawing the rest from reference TRBV19 and TRBJ1-1, the complete variable domain is DGGITQSPKYLFRKEGQNVTLSCEQNLNHDAMYWYRQDPGQGLRLIYYSQIVNDFQKGDIAEGYSVSREKKESFPLTVTSAQKNPTAFYLCASSTGWNTEAFFGQGTRLTVV.

This clonotype came up many times. The rearrangement joins TRBV19 to TRBJ2-5; D ambiguous. Germline V gives CDR1 LNHDA, CDR2 SQIVND (reference sequence). Trimming took off 3 bases at V and 0 bases at J, with 14 bases between the two ends. The CDR3 is 16 amino acids. CDR3 in amino acids: CASSIRQQKNQETQYF. DNA of the CDR3: TGTGCCAGTAGTATCAGGCAGCAAAAAAACCAAGAGACCCAGTACTTC.

This clonotype came up many times. This rearrangement joins TRBV4-3 to TRBJ1-4; 7 bases match TRBD1. Losses at the gene ends were 3 bases for V and 8 bases for J; bases not matched to a gene: 9. This CDR3 region has 15 residues. Looked up from germline, CDR1 is LGHNA and CDR2 is YSLEER. The CDR3 region is CASSQMGQRAEKLFF. CDR3 nucleotide sequence: TGCGCCAGCAGCCAGATGGGACAGCGGGCCGAAAAACTGTTTTTT.

This clonotype was recorded at least ten times. V is TRBV7-9 and J is TRBJ2-5; D gene ambiguous. CDR1 and CDR2 from the germline V gene are SEHNR and FQNEAQ (reference sequence). Trimming removed 5 bases from V and 1 base from J, with 2 bases in between. The CDR3 runs to 11 residues. The chain's CDR3 is CASSLQETQYF. CDR3 bases: TGTGCCAGCAGCCTCCAAGAGACCCAGTACTTC.

This clonotype was picked up many times. The chain recombines TRBV29-1 with TRBJ2-5; D may be TRBD1 or TRBD2 (5 bases each). The V end lost 6 bases, the J end lost 1 base, and 9 bases lay between the germline ends. This CDR3 is built from 12 residues. Germline-derived CDR1 and CDR2 are SQVTM and ANQGSEA. The chain's CDR3 is CSVGRIQETQYF. CDR3 in DNA: TGCAGCGTGGGACGGATCCAAGAGACCCAGTACTTC.

This clonotype was counted at least ten times. The chain carries TRBV13 and TRBJ1-5; D is unresolved. The CDR3 length is 13 residues. Germline V gene lookup returns CDR1 PRHDT and CDR2 FYEKMQ (reference sequence). V was cut by 1 base and J by 6 bases, with 7 bases left in between. In nucleotides, the CDR3 is TGTGCCAGCAGCTTAGAGGGTATTCAGCCCCAGCATTTT. Its protein is CASSLEGIQPQHF.

This clonotype has a count of ten or more. The V call is TRBV7-2, the J call TRBJ2-7; a possible D gene is TRBD1 (6 bases). In germline, CDR1 is SGHTA, CDR2 FQGNSA. V lost 1 base, J lost 4 bases, and 14 bases lay in between. The CDR3 consists of 15 residues. The chain's CDR3 is CASSLGPGAEYEQYF. CDR3 DNA sequence: TGTGCCAGCAGCTTAGGCCCAGGGGCGGAGTACGAGCAGTACTTC.

The sample holds many counts of this clonotype. V usage is TRBV7-2 and J usage is TRBJ1-1, with D possibly being TRBD1 (5 bases). CDR1 and CDR2 (germline): SGHTA, FQGNSA. Trimming pared 3 bases from V and 11 bases from J, leaving 13 bases between. This CDR3 region has 12 residues. The CDR3 loop is CASSLSEGRAFF. Here the CDR3 DNA reads TGTGCCAGCAGCTTGTCAGAGGGGAGGGCTTTCTTT.